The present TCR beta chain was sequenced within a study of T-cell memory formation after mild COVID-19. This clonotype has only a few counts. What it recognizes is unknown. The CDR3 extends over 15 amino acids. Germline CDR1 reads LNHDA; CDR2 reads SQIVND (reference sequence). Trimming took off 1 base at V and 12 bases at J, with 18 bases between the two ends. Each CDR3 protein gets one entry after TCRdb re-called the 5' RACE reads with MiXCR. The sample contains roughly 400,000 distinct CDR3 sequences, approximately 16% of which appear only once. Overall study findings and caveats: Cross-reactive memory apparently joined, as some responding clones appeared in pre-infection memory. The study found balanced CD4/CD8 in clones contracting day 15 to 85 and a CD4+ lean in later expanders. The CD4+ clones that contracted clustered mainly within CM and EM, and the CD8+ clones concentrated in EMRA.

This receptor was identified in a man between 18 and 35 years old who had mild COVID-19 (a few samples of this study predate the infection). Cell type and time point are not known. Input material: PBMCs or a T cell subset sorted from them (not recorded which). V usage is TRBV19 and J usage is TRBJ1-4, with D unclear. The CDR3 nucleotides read TGTGCCAGTAGTATAGCCACCAGGTGGCCTATTGAACTGTTTTTT. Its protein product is CASSIATRWPIELFF. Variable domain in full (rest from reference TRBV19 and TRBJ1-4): DGGITQSPKYLFRKEGQNVTLSCEQNLNHDAMYWYRQDPGQGLRLIYYSQIVNDFQKGDIAEGYSVSREKKESFPLTVTSAQKNPTAFYLCASSIATRWPIELFFGSGTQLSVL.